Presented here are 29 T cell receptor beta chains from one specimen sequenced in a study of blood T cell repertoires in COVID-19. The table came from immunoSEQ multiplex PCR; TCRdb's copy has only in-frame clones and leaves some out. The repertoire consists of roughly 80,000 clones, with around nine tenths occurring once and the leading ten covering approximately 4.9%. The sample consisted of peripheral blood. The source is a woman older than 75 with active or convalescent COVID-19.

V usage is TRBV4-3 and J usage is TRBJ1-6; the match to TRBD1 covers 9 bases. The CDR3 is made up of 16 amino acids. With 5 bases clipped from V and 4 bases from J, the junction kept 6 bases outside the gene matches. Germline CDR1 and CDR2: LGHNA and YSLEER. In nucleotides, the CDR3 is TGCGCCAGCAGCTGGGACAGGGCGTTGTATAATTCACCCCTCCACTTT. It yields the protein CASSWDRALYNSPLHF.

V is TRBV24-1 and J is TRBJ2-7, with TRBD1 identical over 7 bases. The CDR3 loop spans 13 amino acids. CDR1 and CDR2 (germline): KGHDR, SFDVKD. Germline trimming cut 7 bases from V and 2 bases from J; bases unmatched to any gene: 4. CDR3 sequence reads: CATSPQGTYEQYF. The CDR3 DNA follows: TGTGCCACCAGCCCACAGGGGACCTACGAGCAGTACTTC.

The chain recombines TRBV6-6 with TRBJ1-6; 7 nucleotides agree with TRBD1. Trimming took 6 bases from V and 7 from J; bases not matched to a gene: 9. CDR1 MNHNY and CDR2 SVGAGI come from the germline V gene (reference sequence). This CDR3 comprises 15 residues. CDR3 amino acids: CASRPQGGPNSPLHF. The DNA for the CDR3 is TGTGCCAGCAGGCCTCAGGGGGGTCCAAATTCACCCCTCCACTTT.

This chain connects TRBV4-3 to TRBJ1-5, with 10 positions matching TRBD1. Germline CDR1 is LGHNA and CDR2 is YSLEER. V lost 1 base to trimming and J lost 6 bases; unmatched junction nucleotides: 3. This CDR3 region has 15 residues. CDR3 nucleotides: TGCGCCAGCAGCCAAGCGACAGGGGGCCGTCAGCCCCAGCATTTT. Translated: CASSQATGGRQPQHF.

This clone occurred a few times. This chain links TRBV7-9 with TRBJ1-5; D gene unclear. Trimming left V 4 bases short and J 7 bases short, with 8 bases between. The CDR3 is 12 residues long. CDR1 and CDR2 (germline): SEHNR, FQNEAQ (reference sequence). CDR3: CASSSSVQPQHF. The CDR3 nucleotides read TGTGCCAGCAGCTCTTCGGTCCAGCCCCAGCATTTT.

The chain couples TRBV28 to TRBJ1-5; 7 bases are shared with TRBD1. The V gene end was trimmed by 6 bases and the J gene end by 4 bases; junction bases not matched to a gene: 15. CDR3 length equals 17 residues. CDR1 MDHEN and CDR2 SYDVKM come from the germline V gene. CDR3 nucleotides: TGTGCCAGCAGATTAGCCTCTCAGGGGGGCGGGAATCAGCCCCAGCATTTT. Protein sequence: CASRLASQGGGNQPQHF.

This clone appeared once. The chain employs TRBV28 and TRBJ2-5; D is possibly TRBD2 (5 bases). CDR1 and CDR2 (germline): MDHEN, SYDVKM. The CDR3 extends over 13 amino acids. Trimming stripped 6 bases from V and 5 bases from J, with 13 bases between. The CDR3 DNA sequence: TGTGCCAGCAGCACCGGGGTCCCCGAGACCCAGTACTTC. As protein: CASSTGVPETQYF.

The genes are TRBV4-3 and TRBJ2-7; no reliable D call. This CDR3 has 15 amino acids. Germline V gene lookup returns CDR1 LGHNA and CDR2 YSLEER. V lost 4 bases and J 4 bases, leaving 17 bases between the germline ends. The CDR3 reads CASSPGTLNPYEQYF. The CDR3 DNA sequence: TGCGCCAGCAGCCCCGGTACCCTTAATCCATACGAGCAGTACTTC.

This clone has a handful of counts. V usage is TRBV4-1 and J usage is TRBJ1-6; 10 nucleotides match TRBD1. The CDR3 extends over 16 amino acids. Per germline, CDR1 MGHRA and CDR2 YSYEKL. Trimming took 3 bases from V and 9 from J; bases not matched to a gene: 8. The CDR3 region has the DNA TGCGCCAGCAGCCAGGCCGGGACAGGGGTGAGTTCACCCCTCCACTTT. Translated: CASSQAGTGVSSPLHF.

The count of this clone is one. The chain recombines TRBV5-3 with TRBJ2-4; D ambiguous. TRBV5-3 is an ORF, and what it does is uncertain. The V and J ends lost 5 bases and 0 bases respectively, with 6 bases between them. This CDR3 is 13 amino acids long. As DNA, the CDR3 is TGTGCCAGAAGGAGGATAGCCAAAAACATTCAGTACTTC. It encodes CARRRIAKNIQYF.

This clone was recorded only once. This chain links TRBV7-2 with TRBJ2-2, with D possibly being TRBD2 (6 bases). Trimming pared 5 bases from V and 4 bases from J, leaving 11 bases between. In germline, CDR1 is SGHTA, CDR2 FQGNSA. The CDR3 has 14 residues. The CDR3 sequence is CASSPSGVTGELFF. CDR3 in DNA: TGTGCCAGCAGCCCATCGGGGGTCACCGGGGAGCTGTTTTTT.

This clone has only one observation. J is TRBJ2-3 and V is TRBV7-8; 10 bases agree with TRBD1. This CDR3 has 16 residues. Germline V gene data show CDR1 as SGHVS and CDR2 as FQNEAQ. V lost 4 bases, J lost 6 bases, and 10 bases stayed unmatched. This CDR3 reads CASSSLRDRGRDTQYF. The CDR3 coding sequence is TGTGCCAGCAGCTCCCTCCGGGACAGGGGAAGGGATACGCAGTATTTT.

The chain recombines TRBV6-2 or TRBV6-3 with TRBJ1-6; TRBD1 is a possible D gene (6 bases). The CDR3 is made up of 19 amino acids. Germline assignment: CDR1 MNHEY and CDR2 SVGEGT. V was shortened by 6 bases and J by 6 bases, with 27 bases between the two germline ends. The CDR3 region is CASSPSSSITGNRNSPLHF. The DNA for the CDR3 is TGTGCCAGCAGCCCAAGCTCCTCGATTACAGGGAATCGTAATTCACCCCTCCACTTT.

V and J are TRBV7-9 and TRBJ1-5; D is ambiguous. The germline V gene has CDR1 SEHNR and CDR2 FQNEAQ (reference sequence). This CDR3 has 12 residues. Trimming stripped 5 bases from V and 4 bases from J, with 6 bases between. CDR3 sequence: CASSLPNQPQHF. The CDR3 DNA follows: TGTGCCAGCAGCCTACCTAATCAGCCCCAGCATTTT.

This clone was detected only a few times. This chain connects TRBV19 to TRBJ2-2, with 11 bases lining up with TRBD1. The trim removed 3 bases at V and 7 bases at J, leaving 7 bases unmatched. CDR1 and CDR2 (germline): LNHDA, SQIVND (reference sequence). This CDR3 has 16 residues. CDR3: CASSIRTGGSDGELFF. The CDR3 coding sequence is TGTGCCAGTAGTATCCGGACAGGGGGCAGCGACGGGGAGCTGTTTTTT.

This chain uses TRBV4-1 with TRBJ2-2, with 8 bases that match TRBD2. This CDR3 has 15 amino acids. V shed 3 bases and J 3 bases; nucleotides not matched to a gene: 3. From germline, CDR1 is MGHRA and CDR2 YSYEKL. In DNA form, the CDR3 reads TGCGCCAGCAGCCAGGAAGCGGGGGACACCGGGGAGCTGTTTTTT. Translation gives CASSQEAGDTGELFF.

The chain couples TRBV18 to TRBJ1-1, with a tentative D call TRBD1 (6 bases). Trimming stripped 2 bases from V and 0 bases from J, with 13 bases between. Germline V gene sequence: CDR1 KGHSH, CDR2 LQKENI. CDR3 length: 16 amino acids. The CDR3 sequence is CASSPSSGQMNTEAFF. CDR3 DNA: TGTGCCAGCTCACCATCATCCGGACAGATGAACACTGAAGCTTTCTTT.

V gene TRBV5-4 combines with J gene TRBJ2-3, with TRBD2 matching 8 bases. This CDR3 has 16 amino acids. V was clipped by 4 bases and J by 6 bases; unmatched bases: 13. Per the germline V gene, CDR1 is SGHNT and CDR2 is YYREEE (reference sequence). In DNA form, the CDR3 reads TGTGCCAGCAGCGGGAGAGGATTAGCGGGGCCGGATACGCAGTATTTT. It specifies CASSGRGLAGPDTQYF.

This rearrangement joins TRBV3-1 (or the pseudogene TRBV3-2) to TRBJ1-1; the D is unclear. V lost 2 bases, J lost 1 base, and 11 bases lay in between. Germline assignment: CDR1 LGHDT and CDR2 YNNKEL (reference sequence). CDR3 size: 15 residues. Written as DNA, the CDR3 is TGTGCCAGCAGCCAAAGGAACAGCCGGAACACTGAAGCTTTCTTT. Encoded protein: CASSQRNSRNTEAFF.

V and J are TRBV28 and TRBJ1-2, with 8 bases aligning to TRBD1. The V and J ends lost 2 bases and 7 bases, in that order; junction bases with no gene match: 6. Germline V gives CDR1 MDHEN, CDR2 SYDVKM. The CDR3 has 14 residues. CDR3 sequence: CASSLRTGSSGYTF. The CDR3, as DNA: TGTGCCAGCAGTTTACGGACAGGGTCGTCTGGCTACACCTTC.

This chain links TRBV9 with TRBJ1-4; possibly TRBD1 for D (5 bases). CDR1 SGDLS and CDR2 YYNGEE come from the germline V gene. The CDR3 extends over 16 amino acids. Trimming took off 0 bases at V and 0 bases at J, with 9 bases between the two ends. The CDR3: CASSVEGIPTNEKLFF. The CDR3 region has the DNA TGTGCCAGCAGCGTAGAGGGGATACCAACTAATGAAAAACTGTTTTTT.

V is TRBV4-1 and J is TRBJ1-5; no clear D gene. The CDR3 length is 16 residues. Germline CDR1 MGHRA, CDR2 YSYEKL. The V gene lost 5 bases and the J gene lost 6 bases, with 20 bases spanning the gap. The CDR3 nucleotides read TGCGCCAGCAGCTGGACTCCGGCCCGAGGGCCTCAGCCCCAGCATTTT. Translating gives CASSWTPARGPQPQHF.

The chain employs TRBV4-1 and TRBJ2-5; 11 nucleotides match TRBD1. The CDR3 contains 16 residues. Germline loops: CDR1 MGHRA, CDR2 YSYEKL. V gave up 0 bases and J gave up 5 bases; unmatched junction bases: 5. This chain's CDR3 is CASSQDRTGGGETQYF. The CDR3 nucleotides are TGCGCCAGCAGCCAAGACCGGACAGGGGGCGGTGAGACCCAGTACTTC.

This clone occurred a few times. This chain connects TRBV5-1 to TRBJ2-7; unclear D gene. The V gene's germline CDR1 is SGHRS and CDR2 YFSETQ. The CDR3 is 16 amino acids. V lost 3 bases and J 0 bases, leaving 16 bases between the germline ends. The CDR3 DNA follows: TGCGCCAGCAGCTCATTTTCTACGGGTATCTCCTACGAGCAGTACTTC. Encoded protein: CASSSFSTGISYEQYF. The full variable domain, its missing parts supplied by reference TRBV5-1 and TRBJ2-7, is KAGVTQTPRYLIKTRGQQVTLSCSPISGHRSVSWYQQTPGQGLQFLFEYFSETQRNKGNFPGRFSGRQFSNSRSEMNVSTLELGDSALYLCASSSFSTGISYEQYFGPGTRLTVT.

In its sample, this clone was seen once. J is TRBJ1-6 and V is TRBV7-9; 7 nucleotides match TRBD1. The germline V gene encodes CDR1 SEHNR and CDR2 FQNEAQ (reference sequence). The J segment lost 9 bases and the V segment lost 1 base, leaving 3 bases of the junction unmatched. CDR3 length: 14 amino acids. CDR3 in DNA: TGTGCCAGCAGCTTAGGGACAGGAGGTTCACCCCTCCACTTT. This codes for CASSLGTGGSPLHF.

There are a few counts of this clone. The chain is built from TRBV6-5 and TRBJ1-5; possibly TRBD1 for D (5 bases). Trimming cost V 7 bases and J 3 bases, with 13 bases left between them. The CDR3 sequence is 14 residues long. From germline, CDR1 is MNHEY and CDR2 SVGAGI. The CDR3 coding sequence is TGTGCCAGCACCTTGGGGGGTCTCAATCAGCCCCAGCATTTT. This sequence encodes CASTLGGLNQPQHF.

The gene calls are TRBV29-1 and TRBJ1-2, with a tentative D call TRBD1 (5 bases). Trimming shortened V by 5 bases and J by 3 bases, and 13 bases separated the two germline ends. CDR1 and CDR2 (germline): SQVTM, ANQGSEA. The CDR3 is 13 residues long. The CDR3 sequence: CSVRRGGDYGYTF. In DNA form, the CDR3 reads TGCAGCGTTCGGAGGGGAGGGGACTATGGCTACACCTTC.

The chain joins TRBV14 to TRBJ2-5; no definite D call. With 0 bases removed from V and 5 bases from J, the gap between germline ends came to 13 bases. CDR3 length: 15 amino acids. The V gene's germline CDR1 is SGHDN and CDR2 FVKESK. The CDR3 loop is CASSQEFSIRETQYF. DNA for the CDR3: TGTGCCAGCAGCCAAGAATTTTCGATCCGGGAGACCCAGTACTTC.

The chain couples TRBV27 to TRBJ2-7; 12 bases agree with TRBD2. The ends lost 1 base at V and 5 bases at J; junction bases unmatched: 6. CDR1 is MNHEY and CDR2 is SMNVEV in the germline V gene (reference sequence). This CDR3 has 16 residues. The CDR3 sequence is CASSLLGLAGGNEQYF. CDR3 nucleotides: TGTGCCAGCAGTTTATTAGGGCTAGCGGGGGGGAACGAGCAGTACTTC.